A selection of T cell receptor beta chains follows, all from one sample in a study of T-cell reconstitution after alpha-beta-depleted transplantation in children. Via MiXCR, TCRdb re-called the PCR reads, giving one row per CDR3 protein. Of 440,000 or so distinct CDR3 sequences listed, approximately 10% are singletons. Material: PBMCs from the stem cell graft donor, obtained from the stem cell graft. These receptors were collected from a human donor who donated a stem cell graft to a child with acute myeloid leukemia. CDR3s include the opening cysteine and the closing phenylalanine or tryptophan. A D gene is named only where the DNA matches it firmly. Clone size is shown for a subset of rows, as once, few, many or a class of expanded clone.

TRBD2	TRBJ2-1	TRBV11-3	.	TGTGCCAGCAGCGCCTCCGGGACTAGGAGGGGCAATGAGCAGTTCTTC	CASSASGTRRGNEQFF
.	TRBJ1-1	TRBV12-3/TRBV12-4	few	TGTGCCAGCAGCCCCAGGGACGGGATCACTGAAGCTTTCTTT	CASSPRDGITEAFF
TRBD2	TRBJ2-3	TRBV11-2	few	TGTGCCAGCAGCGACGGGGGACTAGCGGGAGAGGTACATACGCAGTATTTT	CASSDGGLAGEVHTQYF
.	TRBJ2-3	TRBV4-2	many	TGTGCCAGCAGCCCTAGCGAAAGCACAGATACGCAGTATTTT	CASSPSESTDTQYF
.	TRBJ1-6	TRBV4-1	few	TGCGCCAGCAGCCTAGGGCCCCATTTTTCACCCCTCCACTTT	CASSLGPHFSPLHF
TRBD2	TRBJ2-3	TRBV2	few	TGTGCCAGCAGGCTAGCGGGAACCACAGATACGCAGTATTTT	CASRLAGTTDTQYF
TRBD2	TRBJ2-5	TRBV5-1	.	TGCGCCAGCAGCTTCGGGACTAGCGGGCGGGAGACCCAGTACTTC	CASSFGTSGRETQYF
.	TRBJ2-7	TRBV27	few	TGTGCCAGCAGTTTTCGGACAGCCTACGAGCAGTACTTC	CASSFRTAYEQYF
.	TRBJ1-2	TRBV5-1	.	TGCGCCAGCAGCTTGGGGTTCTATGGCTACACCTTC	CASSLGFYGYTF
.	TRBJ2-3	TRBV9	few	TGTGCCAGCAGCGATGTAAGCACAGATACGCAGTATTTT	CASSDVSTDTQYF
.	TRBJ2-5	TRBV7-2	.	TGTGCCAGCAGCTTAGGGCCGGGGGCCCCCGCGGAGACCCAGTACTTC	CASSLGPGAPAETQYF
.	TRBJ2-7	TRBV6-2/TRBV6-3	.	TGTGCCAGCAGTTTCCTCCCCGGGCGTAGCTCCTACGAGCAGTACTTC	CASSFLPGRSSYEQYF
TRBD2	TRBJ2-3	TRBV29-1	few	TGCAGCGTTGAGAGGGCGGGGGGGCCTGAAGATACGCAGTATTTT	CSVERAGGPEDTQYF
TRBD2	TRBJ2-1	TRBV6-5	few	TGTGCCAGCAGTAACCCCAGCGGGAGCGAGTTCTTC	CASSNPSGSEFF
TRBD1	TRBJ2-3	TRBV6-2/TRBV6-3	.	TGTGCCAGCAGAGAGCGGGGACAGGGAACAGATACGCAGTATTTT	CASRERGQGTDTQYF
.	TRBJ1-2	TRBV7-2	.	TGTGCCAGCAGCCGGGGCGTGGGGTTGAACTATGGCTACACCTTC	CASSRGVGLNYGYTF
.	TRBJ1-5	TRBV29-1	many	TGCAGCGTTGCGGGGGGCGCGTTTCAGCCCCAGCATTTT	CSVAGGAFQPQHF
.	TRBJ2-2	TRBV29-1	many	TGCAGCGTTGTAGGGATTGGAGGGAGGCCCGGGGAGCTGTTTTTT	CSVVGIGGRPGELFF
.	TRBJ2-2	TRBV6-1	few	TGTGCCAGCAGCAAACAACCCGACACCGGGGAGCTGTTTTTT	CASSKQPDTGELFF
.	TRBJ2-1	TRBV29-1	.	TGCAGCTCACTGGGAGAAGCAAACCAGTTCTTC	CSSLGEANQFF
.	TRBJ2-3	TRBV27	many	TGTGCCAGCAGTTTTAGGACCCTTAGCACAGATACGCAGTATTTT	CASSFRTLSTDTQYF
.	TRBJ1-4	TRBV7-9	few	TGTGCCAGCAGCCTCGGACCGCGGGACAATGAAAAACTGTTTTTT	CASSLGPRDNEKLFF
.	TRBJ1-5	TRBV7-2	many	TGTGCCAGCAGCCCGGGTGCTTTACTCAATCAGCCCCAGCATTTT	CASSPGALLNQPQHF
TRBD2	TRBJ2-7	TRBV12-3/TRBV12-4	.	TGTGCCAGCAGCGGACTAGCGGGGCCCATCGAGCAGTACTTC	CASSGLAGPIEQYF
.	TRBJ2-6	TRBV5-1	.	TGCGCCAGCAGCTTGAGCGTTTCTGGGGCCAACGTCCTGACTTTC	CASSLSVSGANVLTF
TRBD2	TRBJ2-5	TRBV6-2/TRBV6-3	.	TGTGCCAGCAGTTTTCCCTACTCACTAGCGGACCAAGAGACCCAGTACTTC	CASSFPYSLADQETQYF
.	TRBJ2-2	TRBV14	many	TGTGCCAGCAGCCAAGCTCAAGGGGAGCTGTTTTTT	CASSQAQGELFF
.	TRBJ2-3	TRBV7-3	.	TGTGCCAGCAGCTTAGGACAGCTGGGCACAGATACGCAGTATTTT	CASSLGQLGTDTQYF
.	TRBJ2-4	TRBV6-5	few	TGTGCCAGCAGTTACTCCGGACAGAGAGACATTCAGTACTTC	CASSYSGQRDIQYF
TRBD1	TRBJ2-7	TRBV9	few	TGTGCCAGCAGCGCCCGGGACAGTCCCGGAGGCCTCTCCTACGAGCAGTACTTC	CASSARDSPGGLSYEQYF
TRBD2	TRBJ2-1	TRBV7-3	.	TGTGCCAGCAGCTCTTTAGCGGGAGGTTCCTACAATGAGCAGTTCTTC	CASSSLAGGSYNEQFF
TRBD2	TRBJ2-1	TRBV19	few	TGTGCCAGTAGTATAGATCGTAGGACTAGCAGCTACAATGAGCAGTTCTTC	CASSIDRRTSSYNEQFF
.	TRBJ2-2	TRBV6-2/TRBV6-3	few	TGTGCCAGCAGCGACCTGCTCCTGAGTACCCTCCCCGGGGAGCTGTTTTTT	CASSDLLLSTLPGELFF
TRBD2	TRBJ2-7	TRBV30	few	TGTGCCTGGGGGCCGGGGGGGCGCCGGTCCTACGAGCAGTACTTC	CAWGPGGRRSYEQYF
.	TRBJ1-1	TRBV7-6	few	TGTGCCAGCAGCTTAGCCCCGGGCTTGAACACTGAAGCTTTCTTT	CASSLAPGLNTEAFF
.	TRBJ2-5	TRBV7-3	.	TGTGCCAGCAGCTTAACAGCTACCCGGGGAGAGACCCAGTACTTC	CASSLTATRGETQYF
.	TRBJ2-2	TRBV5-5	few	TGTCCCAGCAGCTCGAAAACAGGGTCCGACACCGGGGAGCTGTTTTTT	CPSSSKTGSDTGELFF
.	TRBJ1-5	TRBV20-1	few	TGCAGTGCTACAAACATGGGTCAGCCCCAGCATTTT	CSATNMGQPQHF
.	TRBJ2-7	TRBV7-8	many	TGTGCCAGCAGCCGAGACGCGAGCTACGAGCAGTACTTC	CASSRDASYEQYF
.	TRBJ2-7	TRBV5-1	many	TGCGCCAGCAGCGAAGGGGGCTACGAGCAGTACTTC	CASSEGGYEQYF
.	TRBJ1-5	TRBV15	.	TGTGCCACCAGCAGAGGCCGGGTACTCGGAGGTCAGCCCCAGCATTTT	CATSRGRVLGGQPQHF
TRBD2	TRBJ2-1	TRBV6-5	.	TGTGCCAGCAGCCTTAGCGGGAGTTGGGTCAATGAGCAGTTCTTC	CASSLSGSWVNEQFF
.	TRBJ1-4	TRBV7-3	many	TGTGCCAGCAGCTTAGCCCCTAATGAAAAACTGTTTTTT	CASSLAPNEKLFF
TRBD2	TRBJ2-2	TRBV2	.	TGTGCCAGCAGCGAGCGGGGGGGCCCCGGGGAGCTGTTTTTT	CASSERGGPGELFF